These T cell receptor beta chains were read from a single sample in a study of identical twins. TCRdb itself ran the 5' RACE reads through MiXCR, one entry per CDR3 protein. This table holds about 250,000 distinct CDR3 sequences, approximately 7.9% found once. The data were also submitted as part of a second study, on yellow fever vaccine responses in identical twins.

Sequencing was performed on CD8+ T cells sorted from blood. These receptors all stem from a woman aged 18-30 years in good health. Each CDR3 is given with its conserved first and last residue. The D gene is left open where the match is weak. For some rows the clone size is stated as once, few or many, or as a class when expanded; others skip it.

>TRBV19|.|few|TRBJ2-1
CASSTVLWNYNEQFF
TGTGCCAGTAGTACCGTTCTCTGGAACTACAATGAGCAGTTCTTC
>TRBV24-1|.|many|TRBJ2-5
CATSDLLETQYF
TGTGCCACCAGTGATTTGCTAGAGACCCAGTACTTC
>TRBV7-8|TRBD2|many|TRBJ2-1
CASSLDGGRALNEQFF
TGTGCCAGCAGCTTAGACGGCGGGAGGGCCTTAAATGAGCAGTTCTTC
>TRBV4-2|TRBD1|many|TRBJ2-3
CASSKGTEAHFDTQYF
TGTGCCAGCAGCAAGGGGACAGAAGCTCACTTTGATACGCAGTATTTT
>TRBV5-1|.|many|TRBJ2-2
CASSGEVGTVGSELFF
TGCGCCAGCAGCGGGGAAGTCGGGACGGTAGGAAGCGAGCTGTTTTTT
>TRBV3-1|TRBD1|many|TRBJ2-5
CASSNAEQGAQETQYF
TGTGCCAGCAGCAACGCCGAACAGGGGGCCCAAGAGACCCAGTACTTC
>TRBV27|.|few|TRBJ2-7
CASSPRRAYEQYF
TGTGCCAGCAGTCCCCGACGGGCCTACGAGCAGTACTTC
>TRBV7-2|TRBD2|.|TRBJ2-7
CALGVAGGYYEQYF
TGTGCCTTAGGGGTAGCGGGAGGGTACTACGAGCAGTACTTC
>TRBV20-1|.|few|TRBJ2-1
CSAREQYTYNEQFF
TGCAGTGCTAGAGAACAATACACCTACAATGAGCAGTTCTTC
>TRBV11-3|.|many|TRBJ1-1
CASSLGVGGADINTEAFF
TGTGCCAGCAGCTTAGGGGTAGGGGGTGCGGACATTAACACTGAAGCTTTCTTT
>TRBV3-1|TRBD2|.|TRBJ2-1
CASSHRTSGDNEQFF
TGTGCCAGCAGCCACCGGACTAGCGGTGACAATGAGCAGTTCTTC
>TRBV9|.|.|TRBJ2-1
CASSVERSNEQFF
TGTGCCAGCAGCGTAGAACGGTCCAATGAGCAGTTCTTC
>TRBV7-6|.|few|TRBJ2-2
CASSTPGTPRGGELFF
TGTGCCAGCAGCACCCCCGGGACCCCACGGGGAGGGGAGCTGTTTTTT
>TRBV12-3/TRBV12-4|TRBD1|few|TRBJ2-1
CASSNRDSTYNEQFF
TGTGCCAGCAGTAACCGGGACAGTACCTACAATGAGCAGTTCTTC
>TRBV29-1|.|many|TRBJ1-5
CSVGQHSNQPQHF
TGCAGCGTTGGACAGCATAGCAATCAGCCCCAGCATTTT
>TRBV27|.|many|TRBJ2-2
CASQPGLNTGELFF
TGTGCCAGTCAGCCAGGGCTAAACACCGGGGAGCTGTTTTTT
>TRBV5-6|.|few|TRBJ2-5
CASSLGYQGGETQYF
TGTGCCAGCAGCTTGGGATACCAGGGGGGGGAGACCCAGTACTTC
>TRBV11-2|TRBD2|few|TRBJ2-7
CASSRPGLQRPSSYEQYF
TGTGCCAGCAGCCGACCGGGACTACAGAGACCAAGCTCCTACGAGCAGTACTTC